Listed here are 30 T cell receptor beta chains from one sample, sequenced in a study of blood T cell repertoires in COVID-19 (dated by TCRdb to the early 2020s). Receptors were amplified or captured by the immunoSEQ multiplex PCR assay. TCRdb's version of the immuneACCESS table is confined to in-frame rearrangements and falls short of the full clone set. An unresolved V gene accounts for under half of the shortfall where checked; the remainder is of unknown origin. The sample table holds under 130,000 clones, of which approximately 85% were seen once. The ten largest clones take up 2.1% of the sample. Source material: peripheral blood. The receptors were gathered from a human donor in a cohort sampled during active COVID-19.

The chain has TRBV5-1 and TRBJ2-1, with a weak D call TRBD1 (6 bases). The CDR3 runs to 15 residues. CDR1 is SGHRS, CDR2 YFSETQ, per germline. V gave up 1 base and J gave up 0 bases, with 8 bases separating them. The CDR3 nucleotides read TGCGCCAGCAGCTTGCTGGGGGCCTCCTACAATGAGCAGTTCTTC. It yields the protein CASSLLGASYNEQFF.

The rearrangement uses TRBV19 and TRBJ2-7; 8 bases are shared with TRBD2. V lost 3 bases, J lost 6 bases, and 13 bases stayed unmatched. CDR3 size: 16 residues. Germline V lookup: CDR1 LNHDA, CDR2 SQIVND (reference sequence). The CDR3 is CASSMGREGSPCEQYF. CDR3 DNA sequence: TGTGCCAGTAGTATGGGTCGGGAGGGCTCTCCGTGCGAGCAGTACTTC.

This sequence joins TRBV4-2 and TRBJ2-1; TRBD2 matches 12 bases. V was clipped by 1 base and J by 5 bases; unmatched bases: 9. The CDR3 runs 18 residues. Germline V gene lookup returns CDR1 LGHNA and CDR2 YNFKEQ. The CDR3 sequence is CASSQVDRTSGVHNEQFF. The CDR3 region has the DNA TGTGCCAGCAGCCAAGTTGACCGGACTAGCGGGGTCCACAATGAGCAGTTCTTC.

The V and J genes are TRBV6-6 and TRBJ1-1; D call uncertain. This CDR3 has 14 amino acids. Trimming removed 2 bases from V and 1 base from J, with 8 bases in between. Germline CDR1 MNHNY, CDR2 SVGAGI (reference sequence). This CDR3 is CASSYTEGNTEAFF. The CDR3 DNA sequence: TGTGCCAGCAGTTACACGGAGGGGAACACTGAAGCTTTCTTT.

This clone turned up a few times. This chain connects TRBV30 to TRBJ2-1; D unclear. This CDR3 contains 13 residues. CDR1 is GTSNPN and CDR2 is SVGIG in the germline V gene (reference sequence). Between the trimmed V and J ends, which lost 2 bases and 2 bases, there was a span of 7 bases. The CDR3 coding sequence is TGTGCCTGGAGTAGGCAGGCCTACAATGAGCAGTTCTTC. This codes for CAWSRQAYNEQFF.

The chain combines TRBV12-3 or TRBV12-4 with TRBJ2-3, with TRBD1 identical over 8 bases. V shed 10 bases, J shed 4 bases, and the junction held 4 bases outside the gene matches. The CDR3 has 12 residues. The CDR3 loop reads CATRQGPDTQYF. The CDR3 DNA reads as TGTGCCACACGACAGGGGCCAGATACGCAGTATTTT.

This chain links TRBV21-1 with TRBJ1-2. TRBV21-1 is a known pseudogene. The CDR3 runs to 14 residues. CDR3 coding DNA: TGTGCCAGCACCCCGTCCGGGGGGGACTATGGCTACACCTTC. This translates into CASTPSGGDYGYTF.

The rearrangement links TRBV9 to TRBJ1-5, with 11 bases identical to TRBD1. The CDR3 length is 15 residues. Germline-derived CDR1 and CDR2 are SGDLS and YYNGEE. Trimming cost V 4 bases and J 4 bases; bases outside gene matches: 4. The CDR3 DNA reads as TGTGCCAGCAGCCCGGGACAGGGGGGAAATCAGCCCCAGCATTTT. Amino acid sequence: CASSPGQGGNQPQHF. The full variable domain, completed using reference TRBV9 and TRBJ1-5, is DSGVTQTPKHLITATGQRVTLRCSPRSGDLSVYWYQQSLDQGLQFLIQYYNGEERAKGNILERFSAQQFPDLHSELNLSSLELGDSALYFCASSPGQGGNQPQHFGDGTRLSIL.

The V call is TRBV27, the J call TRBJ1-1; D not resolved. This CDR3 comprises 16 residues. Deletions cut 8 bases from V and 3 bases from J, with 22 bases between. Looked up from germline, CDR1 is MNHEY and CDR2 is SMNVEV (reference sequence). The CDR3 DNA reads as TGTGCCAGCTTTTCGGTTGGCCAGCGAATACACACTGAAGCTTTCTTT. Translation: CASFSVGQRIHTEAFF.

This clone is a singleton in its sample. The chain employs TRBV10-1 and TRBJ2-3; 14 bases map to TRBD2. V lost 3 bases, J lost 0 bases, and 5 bases stayed unmatched. Germline CDR1 WNHNN, CDR2 SYGVQD (reference sequence). The CDR3 has 18 residues. CDR3 sequence reads: CASSEGLAGGPSTDTQYF. As DNA, the CDR3 is TGCGCCAGCAGTGAAGGACTAGCGGGAGGACCTAGCACAGATACGCAGTATTTT.

The chain joins TRBV19 to TRBJ2-1; 9 bases match TRBD2. This CDR3 is built from 16 residues. Germline V CDR1 and CDR2: LNHDA, SQIVND (reference sequence). V was pared by 7 bases and J by 7 bases, with 14 bases of the junction left unmatched. CDR3 nucleotides: TGTGCCAGTACCTCATACGAGGCGGGAGGGAAGAATGAGCAGTTCTTC. Its protein is CASTSYEAGGKNEQFF.

The J gene is TRBJ1-6, the V gene TRBV9; the D is unclear. Per the germline V gene, CDR1 is SGDLS and CDR2 is YYNGEE. The CDR3 sequence is 16 residues long. Trimming stripped 0 bases from V and 4 bases from J, with 11 bases between. The CDR3 DNA follows: TGTGCCAGCAGCGTAGGCGGGGAAACTTATAATTCACCCCTCCACTTT. Protein sequence: CASSVGGETYNSPLHF.

The chain has TRBV5-6 and TRBJ2-7; 7 bases agree with TRBD2. The V gene's germline CDR1 is SGHDT and CDR2 YYEEEE. The V and J ends lost 4 bases and 1 base, in that order; junction bases with no gene match: 11. The CDR3 totals 16 residues. The CDR3 DNA follows: TGTGCCAGCAGCCCCTTGGCGGGGGTTAGATCCTACGAGCAGTACTTC. It codes for CASSPLAGVRSYEQYF.

The chain links TRBV30 to TRBJ1-2, with a possible D match to TRBD1 (6 bases). Germline V gene data show CDR1 as GTSNPN and CDR2 as SVGIG (reference sequence). V dropped 0 bases and J dropped 8 bases, with 13 bases sitting between them. This CDR3 is 13 amino acids long. CDR3 sequence reads: CAWSVGRTEGYTF. CDR3 DNA: TGTGCCTGGAGTGTGGGTCGGACAGAGGGCTACACCTTC.

The chain employs TRBV6-2 or TRBV6-3 and TRBJ2-6; TRBD1 agrees at 9 bases. In germline, CDR1 is MNHEY, CDR2 SVGEGT. After removal of 6 bases from V and 4 bases from J, the junction contained 7 bases not matched to a gene. There are 16 residues in the CDR3. DNA for the CDR3: TGTGCCAGCAGCCCGGACAGGGGCAGGGGGGCCAACGTCCTGACTTTC. Amino acid sequence: CASSPDRGRGANVLTF.

The chain has TRBV5-4 and TRBJ2-3; 7 positions agree with TRBD2. J lost 4 bases, V lost 4 bases, and 9 bases had no gene match. CDR1 is SGHNT, CDR2 YYREEE, per germline (reference sequence). The CDR3 totals 15 residues. CDR3 residues: CASSNVQTSPDTQYF. The CDR3 DNA reads TGTGCCAGCAGCAACGTCCAGACTAGCCCAGATACGCAGTATTTT.

Details on this clone: Mismatch with germline at one junction end may stem from a read error. The rearrangement joins TRBV10-3 to TRBJ1-1, with D possibly TRBD1 on 5 matching bases. The germline V gene encodes CDR1 ENHRY and CDR2 SYGVKD. The CDR3 has 12 residues. The CDR3 bases are TGTGCCATCAGTGACGCGGACACCGAAGCTTTCTTT. Translating it yields CAISDADTEAFF.

This chain links TRBV3-1 (or the pseudogene TRBV3-2) with TRBJ1-4; no firm D call. The CDR3 consists of 13 residues. Germline assignment: CDR1 LGHDT and CDR2 YNNKEL (reference sequence). V shed 0 bases and J shed 8 bases, with 7 bases lying between them. The CDR3 reads CASSQDPREKLFF. The CDR3 coding sequence is TGTGCCAGCAGCCAAGACCCCCGGGAAAAACTGTTTTTT.

The gene calls are TRBV7-2 and TRBJ1-1; TRBD1 matches 11 bases. This CDR3 comprises 15 residues. Germline CDR1 is SGHTA and CDR2 is FQGNSA. V lost 4 bases, J lost 1 base, and 2 bases stayed unmatched. As DNA, the CDR3 is TGTGCCAGCAGCTGGGACAGGGGGGCGAACACTGAAGCTTTCTTT. Its translation: CASSWDRGANTEAFF.

The gene calls are TRBV5-1 and TRBJ1-1; D is ambiguous. CDR3 length equals 14 residues. The germline V gene has CDR1 SGHRS and CDR2 YFSETQ. V was pared by 8 bases and J by 3 bases, with 17 bases between. The CDR3 is CASHGEVPHTEAFF. The CDR3, as DNA: TGCGCCAGTCACGGGGAGGTACCCCACACTGAAGCTTTCTTT.

The V and J genes are TRBV2 and TRBJ1-5; no firm D call. Germline assignment: CDR1 SNHLY and CDR2 FYNNEI. Trimming cost V 6 bases and J 1 base, with 7 bases left between them. This CDR3 contains 13 residues. The CDR3 reads CASRAGSNQPQHF. Here the CDR3 DNA reads TGTGCCAGCAGAGCGGGGAGCAATCAGCCCCAGCATTTT.

V is TRBV20-1 and J is TRBJ1-2; tentatively, D is TRBD1 (5 bases). The length of the CDR3 is 11 residues. Trimming removed 0 bases at V and 8 bases at J, with 7 bases between. Germline V gene data show CDR1 as DFQATT and CDR2 as SNEGSKA (reference sequence). CDR3 region: CSARDGGGYTF. The CDR3 DNA follows: TGCAGTGCTAGAGATGGGGGGGGCTACACCTTC.

The genes are TRBV7-2 and TRBJ2-7, with 7 bases lining up with TRBD1. Germline-derived CDR1 and CDR2 are SGHTA and FQGNSA. This CDR3 spans 14 amino acids. After removal of 5 bases from V and 5 bases from J, the junction contained 9 bases not matched to a gene. The CDR3 DNA follows: TGTGCCAGCAGCCTACAGGGGTATAAAGACGAGCAGTACTTC. Amino acids: CASSLQGYKDEQYF. Full variable domain (outside the CDR3, taken from reference TRBV7-2 and TRBJ2-7): GAGVSQSPSNKVTEKGKDVELRCDPISGHTALYWYRQSLGQGLEFLIYFQGNSAPDKSGLPSDRFSAERTGGSVSTLTIQRTQQEDSAVYLCASSLQGYKDEQYFGPGTRLTVT.

This clone qualifies as medium-sized. V and J are TRBV5-5 and TRBJ2-7; tentatively, D is TRBD1 (5 bases). Trimming stripped 0 bases from V and 6 bases from J, with 13 bases between. CDR1 and CDR2 from the germline V gene are SGHKS and YYEKEE (reference sequence). The CDR3 spans 14 residues. The CDR3 DNA is TGTGCCAGCAGCTTGGAGGACACTTTAGCCGAGCAGTACTTC. This sequence encodes CASSLEDTLAEQYF.

V gene TRBV5-6 combines with J gene TRBJ2-7; possible D gene TRBD1, 5 bases. Trimming removed 4 bases from V and 5 bases from J, with 16 bases in between. CDR1 SGHDT and CDR2 YYEEEE come from the germline V gene. There are 14 residues in the CDR3. The CDR3 loop reads CASSRRGVRDEQYF. The CDR3 region has the DNA TGTGCCAGCAGCCGTAGGGGTGTTAGAGACGAGCAGTACTTC.

The rearrangement uses TRBV29-1 and TRBJ2-3; D is unresolved. Per the germline V gene, CDR1 is SQVTM and CDR2 is ANQGSEA. This CDR3 is 12 amino acids long. Trimming stripped 3 bases from V and 1 base from J, with 5 bases between. CDR3 DNA sequence: TGCAGCGTTGATTCGGGCACAGATACGCAGTATTTT. It is translated as CSVDSGTDTQYF.

The chain couples TRBV7-2 to TRBJ2-1; D gene ambiguous. Looked up from germline, CDR1 is SGHTA and CDR2 is FQGNSA. V lost 2 bases and J 7 bases, leaving 6 bases between the germline ends. The length of the CDR3 is 12 residues. In nucleotides, the CDR3 is TGTGCCAGCAGCTTAATGCAGAATGAGCAGTTCTTC. Translation gives CASSLMQNEQFF.

The chain joins TRBV7-3 to TRBJ2-3, with TRBD2 identical over 10 bases. V lost 4 bases, J lost 5 bases, and 9 bases stayed unmatched. The germline CDR1 and CDR2 sequences are SGHTA and FQGTGA. This CDR3 spans 16 amino acids. The CDR3 sequence: CASSSGSGRAGDTQYF. The CDR3 DNA reads as TGTGCCAGCAGCTCGGGCAGCGGGAGGGCGGGAGATACGCAGTATTTT.

The J gene is TRBJ2-7, the V gene TRBV27; 15 bases line up with TRBD2. This CDR3 spans 14 amino acids. Germline CDR1 MNHEY, CDR2 SMNVEV (reference sequence). V trimming: 3 bases; J trimming: 6 bases; junction bases outside the gene matches: 0. Here the CDR3 DNA reads TGTGCCAGCAGTTTGGGACTAGCGGGAGGCGAGCAGTACTTC. Its translation is CASSLGLAGGEQYF.

This sequence joins TRBV7-2 and TRBJ2-7; 7 nucleotides line up with TRBD2. V lost 2 bases to trimming and J lost 0 bases; unmatched junction nucleotides: 4. Germline assignment: CDR1 SGHTA and CDR2 FQGNSA. CDR3 length: 15 amino acids. In DNA form, the CDR3 reads TGTGCCAGCAGCTTAAACCGCGGGAGCTCCTACGAGCAGTACTTC. Its translation: CASSLNRGSSYEQYF.